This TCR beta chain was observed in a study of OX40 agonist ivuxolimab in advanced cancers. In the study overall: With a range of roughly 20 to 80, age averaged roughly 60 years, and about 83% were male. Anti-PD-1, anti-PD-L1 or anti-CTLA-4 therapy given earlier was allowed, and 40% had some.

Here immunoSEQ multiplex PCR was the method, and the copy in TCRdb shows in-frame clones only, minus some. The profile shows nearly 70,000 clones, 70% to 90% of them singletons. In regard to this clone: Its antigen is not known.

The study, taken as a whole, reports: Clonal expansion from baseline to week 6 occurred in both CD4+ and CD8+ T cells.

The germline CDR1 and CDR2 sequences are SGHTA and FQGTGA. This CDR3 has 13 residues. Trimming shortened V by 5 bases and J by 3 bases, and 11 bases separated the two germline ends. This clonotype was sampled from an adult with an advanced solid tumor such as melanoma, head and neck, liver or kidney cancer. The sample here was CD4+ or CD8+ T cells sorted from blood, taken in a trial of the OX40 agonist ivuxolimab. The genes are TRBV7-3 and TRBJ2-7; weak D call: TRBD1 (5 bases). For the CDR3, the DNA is TGTGCCAGCAGCCCAGGGTCAGACTACGAGCAGTACTTC. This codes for CASSPGSDYEQYF.